There are many counts of the clone carrying this TCR beta chain. Its specificity is not known. For TCR beta, libraries came from quantitative 5'-RACE with molecular barcodes. Each CDR3 protein gets one entry after TCRdb re-called the 5' RACE reads with MiXCR. The sample has about 240,000 distinct CDR3 sequences; roughly 10% are singletons. This sample is part of a study of CD8 T cells in ankylosing spondylitis. Study-wide results and limits: Blood of patients with ankylosing spondylitis appeared to be characterized by a TCR beta motif of several highly homologous variants. Disease-linked clones were reportedly significantly enriched in matched ankylosing spondylitis synovial fluid.

CDR3 length: 15 amino acids. The sequence came from a male donor with ankylosing spondylitis or in good health (not recorded which). The chain combines TRBV21-1 with TRBJ2-3; the D segment call TRBD1 is taken from the table without a DNA check. TRBV21-1 is described as a pseudogene. Sequencing was done on a sample of blood, either unsorted or a sorted T cell fraction (not recorded which). CDR3 sequence (DNA): TGTGCCAGCAGCAAGCACAAGACAGGACAAGATACGCAGTATTTT. Translating gives CASSKHKTGQDTQYF.